This T cell receptor beta chain was profiled in a study of Ad26.COV2.S vaccination and SARS-CoV-2 variants (dated by TCRdb to about 2021). With regard to the full study: Donors in the vaccine arm were drawn from COV1001, a multicentre, randomized, double-blind, placebo-controlled phase I-IIa trial testing Ad26.COV2.S in healthy adults. Participants in the trial were split at random into five groups of five each, receiving low-dose or high-dose Ad26.COV2.S once or twice, or else placebo on both occasions. Investigators did not know the trial group allocation while performing experiments and assessing outcomes. The TCR-sequenced set comprised around 30 samples: around 20 Ad26.COV2.S vaccine recipients, 5 placebo recipients and 8 SARS-CoV-2 convalescent individuals. TCRbeta repertoire sequencing served as the tool for gauging how specific and how broad the SARS-CoV-2-reactive T cell receptors were following Ad26.COV2.S vaccination. Ad26.COV2.S was administered intramuscularly at 5 x 10^10 or 1 x 10^11 viral particles, either as a single shot or as two shots given 56 days apart. The research as a whole found: Non-spike TCR breadth was comparable between vaccine and placebo recipients, consistent with the vaccine containing only spike. The authors noted that the TCR breadth and depth analyses may have underestimated total T cell responses. Higher spike-specific TCR breadth was observed in Ad26.COV2.S recipients than in placebo recipients (P = 0.0014). Substantial breadth of spike-specific CD8+ and CD4+ T cell responses was reported after vaccination. Comparing responses between vaccine doses or regimens was not something the study was powered to do.

Comment on this clone: No cognate antigen has been identified for it. Qualities for individual bases were not recorded, and no much larger clone is one base off.

Explained via the paper, the treatment or condition label denotes: about 20 received Ad26.COV2.S at low or high dose, single or two shots; roughly five received placebo; per-sample allocation not given. Repertoires of vaccine and placebo recipients were sequenced from samples collected on day 63 after the first injection. Cohort 1b enrolled about two dozen adults aged 18-55 years at a single site in Boston, USA, between 29 July and 7 August 2020. Ad26.COV2.S consisted of a replication-incompetent adenovirus type 26 vector by which a prefusion-stabilized SARS-CoV-2 spike protein from the original Wuhan strain was expressed. The immunoSEQ Assay was the method used to sequence TCRbeta CDR3 regions. After extraction, genomic DNA underwent amplification by bias-controlled multiplex PCR, followed by high-throughput sequencing. The authors' analysis ran thus. To quantify the absolute abundance of every unique TCRbeta CDR3 region, sequences were collapsed and filtered. T cell fraction was estimated by normalizing TCRbeta template counts to usable DNA, with usable DNA measured through amplification of reference genes found in all nucleated cells. Repertoire TCRs were annotated as SARS-CoV-2-specific by exact matching of V gene, CDR3 amino acid sequence and J gene to a known reactive TCR set. MIRA supplied the reference SARS-CoV-2 TCR set, which was filtered for enrichment in COVID-19-positive ImmuneCODE repertoires so that public or cross-reactive TCRs were removed. Using the MIRA antigens, annotated TCRs were further analysed by specific ORF or by position within an ORF. Depth was the summed frequency of annotated unique rearrangements, while breadth was defined as annotated unique rearrangements over total unique productive rearrangements. TCR breadth was compared between groups using two-sided Wilcoxon rank-sum tests. TCRdb obtained this table from immuneACCESS and retained in-frame rearrangements with V and J assigned. These tables miss some clones; where compared with another copy, unresolved V genes account for less than half of the shortfall, and the remainder is unexplained. Clone size and the V and J calls come from that table; the DNA yielded D and trimming. The sample profile shows about half a million clones; 80% to 90% of them were found once. The ten largest clones add up to around 1.6% of the sample.

The CDR3 sequence holds 14 residues, the cysteine and phenylalanine included. Only the CDR3 DNA is retained, 42 bases long and in frame from the first base. Per the germline V gene, MDHEN is the CDR1 and SYDVKM is the CDR2. The V end loses 7 bases and the J end loses 9 bases, and a stretch of 19 bases separates them. This chain joins TRBV28 to TRBJ1-5; TRBD1 is possibly the D segment (6 matching bases). Sequencing used peripheral blood, obtained in a trial of Ad26.COV2.S vaccine versus placebo. This TCR was recovered from a person between 18 and 59 years old who received the Ad26.COV2.S COVID-19 vaccine or a placebo. The nucleotide sequence is TGTGCCAGCACGTTAGGGGGAACGGGCTCGCCCCAGCATTTT. It codes for CASTLGGTGSPQHF.